This T cell receptor beta chain comes out of a study of T cells in Graves' hyperthyroidism and ophthalmopathy. This clonotype showed up just a few times. Germline V gene sequence: CDR1 MNHEY, CDR2 SVGEGT. The V gene lost 8 bases and the J gene lost 5 bases, with 16 bases spanning the gap. This CDR3 comprises 13 residues. Researchers amplified the TCR beta CDR3 regions from RNA transcripts. First-round RT-PCR of the TCR CDR3 relied on the HTBI primer set. A single record per CDR3 protein comes from TCRdb applying MiXCR to the multiplex PCR reads. This sample has hundreds of thousands of distinct CDR3 sequences, with around 15% found just once.

The receptor was isolated from a young woman with Graves' hyperthyroidism. The chain links TRBV6-2 or TRBV6-3 to TRBJ2-7, with no clear D. Sequencing was done on a sample of blood. CDR3 protein: CASCSYLVDEQYF. Here the CDR3 DNA reads TGTGCCAGCTGCAGTTACTTAGTGGACGAGCAGTACTTC.